This T cell receptor (beta chain) was observed in a study of relationships among human T cell subsets. Study-level points and caveats: Substantial CDR3 sharing among Th1, Th2 and regulatory cells suggested stochastic fate choice. Bead-based sorting did not rule out CD4+CD8+ double-positive cells.

The CDR3 runs to 16 residues. The germline CDR1 and CDR2 sequences are MNHEY and SMNVEV (reference sequence). Trimming shortened V by 0 bases and J by 3 bases, and 15 bases separated the two germline ends. Anti-CD69 microbeads isolated CD45RA-RO-CD69+ activated T cells. TCR alpha and beta CDR3s were amplified from mRNA by semiquantitative ARM-PCR. Tagged nested gene-specific primers were used first, then communal superprimers amplified exponentially. TCRdb recomputed calls from the multiplex PCR reads with MiXCR, one row per CDR3 protein. The sample lists around 2,500 distinct CDR3 sequences, under 50% occurring once. Concerning this clonotype: Antigen unknown.

V gene TRBV27 combines with J gene TRBJ2-7; weak D call: TRBD1 (7 bases). The sequenced material came from activated T cells sorted from blood. Subset indicated: CD45RA-RO-CD69+ activated T cells. The receptor's source is a middle-aged man in good health. CDR3 bases: TGTGCCAGCAGTTTATCGGGGGGACAGTTGATCTACGAGCAGTACTTC. Its translation: CASSLSGGQLIYEQYF.